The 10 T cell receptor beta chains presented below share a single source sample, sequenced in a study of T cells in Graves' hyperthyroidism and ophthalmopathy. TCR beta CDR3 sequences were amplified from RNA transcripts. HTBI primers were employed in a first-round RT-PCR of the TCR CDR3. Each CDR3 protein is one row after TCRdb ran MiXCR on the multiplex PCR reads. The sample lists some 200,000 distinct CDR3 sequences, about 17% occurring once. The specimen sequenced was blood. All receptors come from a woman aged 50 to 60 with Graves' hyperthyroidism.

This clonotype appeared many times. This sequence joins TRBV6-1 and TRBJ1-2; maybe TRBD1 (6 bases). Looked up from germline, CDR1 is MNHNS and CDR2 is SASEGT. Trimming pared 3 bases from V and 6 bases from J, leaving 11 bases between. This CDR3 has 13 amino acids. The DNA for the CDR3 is TGTGCCAGCAGTGATTGGCGACAGGATGGCTACACCTTC. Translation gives CASSDWRQDGYTF.

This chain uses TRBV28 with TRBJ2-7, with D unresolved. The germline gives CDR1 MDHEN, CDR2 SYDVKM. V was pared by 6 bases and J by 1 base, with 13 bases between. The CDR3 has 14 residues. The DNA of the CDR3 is TGTGCCAGCAGCCCGCAGTGGGGTTCCTACGAGCAGTACTTC. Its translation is CASSPQWGSYEQYF.

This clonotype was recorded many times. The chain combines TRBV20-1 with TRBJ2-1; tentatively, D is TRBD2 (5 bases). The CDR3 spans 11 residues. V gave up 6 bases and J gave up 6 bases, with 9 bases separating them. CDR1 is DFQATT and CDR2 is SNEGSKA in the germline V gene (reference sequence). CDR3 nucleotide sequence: TGCAGTGCCCCTCGGGGCAATGAGCAGTTCTTC. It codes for CSAPRGNEQFF.

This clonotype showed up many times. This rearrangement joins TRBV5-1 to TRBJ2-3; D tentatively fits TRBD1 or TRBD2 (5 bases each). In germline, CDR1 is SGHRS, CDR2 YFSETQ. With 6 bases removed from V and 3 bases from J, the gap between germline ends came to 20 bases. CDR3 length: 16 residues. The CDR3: CASKPLQLGGTDTQYF. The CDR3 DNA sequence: TGCGCCAGCAAGCCCCTCCAGCTTGGGGGAACAGATACGCAGTATTTT. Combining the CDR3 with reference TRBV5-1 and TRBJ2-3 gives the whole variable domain KAGVTQTPRYLIKTRGQQVTLSCSPISGHRSVSWYQQTPGQGLQFLFEYFSETQRNKGNFPGRFSGRQFSNSRSEMNVSTLELGDSALYLCASKPLQLGGTDTQYFGPGTRLTVL.

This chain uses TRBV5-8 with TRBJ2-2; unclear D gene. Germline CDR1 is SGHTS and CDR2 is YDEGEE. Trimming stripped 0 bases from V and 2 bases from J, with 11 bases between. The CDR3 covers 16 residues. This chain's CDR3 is CASSLVRVINTGELFF. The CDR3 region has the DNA TGTGCCAGCAGCTTGGTCCGGGTGATTAACACCGGGGAGCTGTTTTTT.

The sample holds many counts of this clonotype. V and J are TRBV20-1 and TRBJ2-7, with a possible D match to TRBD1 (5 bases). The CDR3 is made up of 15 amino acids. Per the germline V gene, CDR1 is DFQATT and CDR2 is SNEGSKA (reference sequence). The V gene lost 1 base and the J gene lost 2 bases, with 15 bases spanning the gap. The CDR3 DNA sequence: TGCAGTGCTAGAGCCGTGACAGTCTCAACCTACGAGCAGTACTTC. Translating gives CSARAVTVSTYEQYF.

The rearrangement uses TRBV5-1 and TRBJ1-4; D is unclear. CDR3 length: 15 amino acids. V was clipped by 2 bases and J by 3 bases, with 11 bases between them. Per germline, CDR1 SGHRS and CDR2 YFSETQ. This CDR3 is CASSLPGVANEKLFF. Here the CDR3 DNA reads TGCGCCAGCAGCTTACCCGGGGTAGCTAATGAAAAACTGTTTTTT.

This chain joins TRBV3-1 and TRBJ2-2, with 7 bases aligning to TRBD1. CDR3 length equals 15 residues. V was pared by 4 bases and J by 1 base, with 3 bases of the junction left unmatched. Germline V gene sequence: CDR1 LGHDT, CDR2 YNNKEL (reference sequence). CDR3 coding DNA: TGTGCCAGCAGCCTTGGGACAGAGAACACCGGGGAGCTGTTTTTT. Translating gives CASSLGTENTGELFF.

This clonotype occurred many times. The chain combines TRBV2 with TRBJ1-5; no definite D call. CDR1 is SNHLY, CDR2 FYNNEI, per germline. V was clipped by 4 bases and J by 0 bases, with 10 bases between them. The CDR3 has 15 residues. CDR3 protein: CASSVSADSNQPQHF. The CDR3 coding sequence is TGTGCCAGCAGTGTTTCGGCAGATAGCAATCAGCCCCAGCATTTT. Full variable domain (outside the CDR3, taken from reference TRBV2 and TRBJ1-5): EPEVTQTPSHQVTQMGQEVILRCVPISNHLYFYWYRQILGQKVEFLVSFYNNEISEKSEIFDDQFSVERPDGSNFTLKIRSTKLEDSAMYFCASSVSADSNQPQHFGDGTRLSIL.

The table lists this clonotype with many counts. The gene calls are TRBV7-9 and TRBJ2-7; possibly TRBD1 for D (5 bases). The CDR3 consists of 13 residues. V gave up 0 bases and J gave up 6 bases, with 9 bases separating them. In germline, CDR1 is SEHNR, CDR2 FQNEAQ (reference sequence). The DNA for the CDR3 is TGTGCCAGCAGCTTAGCAGGGGTACGCGAGCAGTACTTC. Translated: CASSLAGVREQYF.